This TCR beta chain was profiled in a study of cytomegalovirus exposure and HLA in healthy donors (dated by TCRdb to about 2017). Concerning the study at large: An earlier analysis of approximately 640 of the donors reported roughly 300 Gb of sequence data and 117 million unique TCR beta sequences from 150 million to 200 million T cells. Roughly 300 gigabases of sequencing data and approximately 85 million unique TCR sequences were included in an early release covering under 650 HLA-typed donors. Of the 300 to 500 genotyped donors, 81% were placed in the genetic ancestry cluster associated with self-reported Caucasian donors. The study aimed to test whether cataloging public T cell receptors could reveal signatures of past pathogen exposure. The T cell repertoires of 670 or so subjects were profiled by immunosequencing and related to cytomegalovirus serostatus. A separate validation cohort of approximately 120 different subjects was used in addition to the 666-subject first cohort. To predict cytomegalovirus infection status, the study brought together high-throughput TCR immunosequencing, statistical association of individual TCRs with disease status, and machine learning. To study patterns of TCR occurrence, a later analysis re-analyzed previously published TCR beta repertoires from around 670 donors and added high-resolution HLA genotyping. Rather than using new phenotypic data, the later analysis identified candidate immune exposures from TCR beta sequences and from how often those sequences occurred across donors. In an earlier analysis of 587 of the donors, high-throughput TCR beta sequencing was used to judge whether each TCR beta V gene segment behaved as functional or pseudogenic. Alongside the repertoire data, information on donor age, sex, ethnicity and CMV serostatus was compiled. Genome-wide SNP genotypes for about three fifths of the 666 donors were used in a later genetic analysis, which treated that subset as a discovery cohort. All discovery cohort repertoires had been generated on a single sequencing platform. Class I and class II HLA loci were covered by the typing at four-digit resolution. Typing coverage varied by locus: roughly 620-630 donors for A, B, C, DRB1 and DQB1; around 560 for DQA1; about 570 for DPA1; 450 to 480 for DPB1. Several DR-DQ haplotypes were treated as single units for association and clustering because of strong linkage in the cohort. On average, 235,054 unique TCR beta nucleotide sequences were sequenced per donor among some 430 genotyped donors of the cohort, with roughly 19% of those sequences being non-productive. Study-wide conclusions, independent of this receptor: A later analysis found that HLA-associated TCR beta chains were more clonally expanded and had lower generation probabilities than equally common non-associated chains. Because the 87-base-pair reads could not distinguish some IMGT-functional V segments, including TRBV6-2 and TRBV6-3, those segments were excluded. Across donors, most TCR sequences were observed very rarely, whereas some public TCRs were present in many individuals. In a later analysis, the rate of TCR association differed among HLA loci, with DRB1 alleles having the most associated TCRs and HLA-C alleles having the fewest. In a later analysis, about 17,000 TCR beta sequences were associated with specific HLA alleles at a false discovery rate of 0.05. A further reported finding was that TCR beta sequences accurately predicted the HLA-A and HLA-B alleles for most subjects in the first cohort. The cohort was sequenced for TCR beta chains only, and without alpha or paired-chain data the features that could be detected were limited. According to a later analysis, most CMV-associated TCR beta chains appeared to be HLA-restricted, and the HLA associations seemed to be driven largely by CMV exposure. Roughly uniform sequencing depth across donors was assumed in presence/absence analyses, although this assumption may not hold. Strong co-occurrence of HLA alleles, especially DR and DQ, made assigning TCR associations to individual alleles difficult. According to a later analysis, parvovirus B19, influenza, CMV and Epstein-Barr virus appeared linked to several top co-occurrence clusters. CMV serostatus was the only immune exposure information available for the cohort. V-gene and J-gene trimming of TCR beta chains was associated with a missense DCLRE1C variant in a later genetic analysis, and the association was replicated in an independent cohort. Three of the identified cytomegalovirus-associated TCR beta chains were confirmed in vitro to be specific for cytomegalovirus antigens. The authors suggested that the approach could potentially be extended to other disease states and immunological phenotypes. The classifier was reported to diagnose cytomegalovirus status with high specificity and sensitivity in both the original cohort and the validation cohort. Linkage disequilibrium might explain the correlated functional status among segregating V segments, but an unknown experimental factor could not be ruled out. HLA typing was unavailable for some donors at each locus, so association tests used only the typed subset. In an earlier analysis of some 500 of the donors, most TCR beta V segments appeared in productive rearrangements about 87% or about 30% of the time, broadly matching IMGT annotations. In the study, approximately 160 TCR beta chains were listed as associated with cytomegalovirus. Over 15 rarely observed V segments, including chromosome 9 orphons, were excluded from the earlier analysis of about 500 of the donors because counts were too low. A group of highly shared sequence variants was considered likely to be a technical artifact of the sequencing pipeline. Compared with the 666-donor mean, donors in an Asian-associated ancestry cluster had fewer N-insertions in productive TCRs, according to a later genetic analysis.

A note on this clone: This clone's antigen is unknown. Nothing much larger sits one base from this clone, and base qualities are not available.

The cohort consisted of 650 to 850 healthy bone marrow donors. All cohort members were sampled while nominally healthy, although unrecorded immune exposures were likely present. The donor tested CMV seropositive and was one of the 289 seropositive cohort members. A peripheral blood sample was provided by each donor, and peripheral blood mononuclear cells were used for TCR beta sequencing. Genomic DNA extraction from the blood cell samples was performed with the Qiagen DNeasy Blood Extraction Kit. Library construction relied on the immunoSEQ multiplex PCR assay. A mixture of 60 forward primers for TCR Vbeta segments and 13 reverse primers for TCR Jbeta segments was used in the multiplex PCR. A multiplex PCR assay on genomic DNA amplified the CDR3 region of rearranged TCR beta genes. Amplified TCR beta libraries were sequenced as 87-base-pair reads on the Illumina HiSeq System. The original pipeline was this. In a later analysis, about 80 million unique TCR beta chains were counted across the 666 repertoires, and around 10 million of these chains were shared by at least two donors. Raw reads were error-corrected and collapsed into unique sequences by a nearest-neighbor algorithm in which closely related sequences were merged to remove PCR and sequencing errors. CDR3 sequences were aligned to IMGT reference sequences to assign V, D and J gene segments. For a sequence to be retained, a match of at least six nucleotides to both a V gene segment and a J gene segment was required. Rearrangements were called productive when the CDR3 lacked stop codons and stayed in frame with V and J; all others were non-productive. CDR3 was defined by IMGT convention, running from the second conserved V-encoded cysteine to the conserved J-encoded phenylalanine. Sequences without an unambiguous match to a single V gene segment were excluded from the earlier analysis of almost 600 of the donors. An earlier analysis of 500 to 600 of the donors classified V segments as functional when productive rearrangements were above 56.7% and as segregating when the standard deviation between donors was above 5%. A statistical classification framework was built for diagnosing cytomegalovirus status from the catalog of TCR beta chain sequences. V and J gene assignment, in a later analysis, came from comparing TCR nucleotide sequences with IMGT/GENE-DB human TR gene sequences. The TCRdist pipeline was used in a later analysis to assign CDR3 sequences and most-parsimonious VDJ recombination scenarios. In a later analysis, every TCR beta chain was defined by the combination of its CDR3 amino acid sequence and its V-gene family, and reads without a unique V-gene family were dropped. A later analysis removed 550 to 650 highly shared, low-generation-probability nucleotide sequences to deal with suspected cross-contamination and a sequencing artifact. In a later analysis, a clonal expansion index for each public chain was calculated from normalized within-repertoire ranks of inferred template counts. A later analysis computed generation probabilities with a VDJ recombination model fitted to out-of-frame rearrangements, and checked the results against IGoR. Hypergeometric tests were used in a later analysis to score TCR-TCR, TCR-HLA and TCR-CMV co-occurrence, with a repertoire-size bias correction applied to the TCR pairs. In a later analysis, false discovery rates were estimated by permuting HLA or CMV assignments 20 times. In a later analysis, co-occurring TCRs were grouped using DBSCAN, and TCRdist sequence similarity was added for clustering within HLA-allele-positive subsets. Repertoires with fewer than 30,000 or more than 120,000 public chains, plus five repertoires with anomalous nucleotide sharing, were excluded from co-occurrence clustering. Not all clones reach the TCRdb copy of this immuneACCESS table, which keeps in-frame sequences only. Checked studies attribute under half of the gap to unresolved V genes and leave the rest unexplained. The D gene and trimming were derived from the DNA, and the V and J assignments and clone size from that table. This sample holds about 160,000 clones; roughly 85% were observed only once. In total, the top ten clones hold approximately 0.89% of the sample.

V is reduced by 2 bases and J by 1 base, leaving a spacing of 6 bases between them. The CDR3 starts with the cysteine, ends with the phenylalanine, and has 14 residues. Only the CDR3 DNA stays, 42 bases, in frame from base 1. CDR1 and CDR2 (MNHNS, SASEGT) derive from the germline V gene. The chain joins TRBV6-1 to TRBJ1-3; no D gene call is confident. The sequence derives from a woman aged 45-60 years in good health and CMV-seropositive. The sequenced sample was PBMCs. The DNA sequence is given as TGTGCCAGCAGTGAAAGAGGGTCTGGAAACACCATATATTTT. It encodes CASSERGSGNTIYF.